This T cell receptor beta chain was identified during a study of patients and donors after allogeneic stem cell transplantation. One entry per CDR3 protein results from TCRdb running MiXCR on the RT-PCR reads. The sample has approximately 160,000 distinct CDR3 sequences, about 32% seen once; the top ten hold around 3.2%. Input material: blood, either unsorted or a sorted T cell fraction (not recorded which). The receptor comes from a human donor who was either an allogeneic HSCT recipient or a stem cell or donor lymphocyte infusion donor (not recorded which). It is not recorded whose cells these are; they may come from a transplant donor.

CDR3: CATSRIAGGNSPLHF. The CDR3 DNA sequence: TGTGCCACCAGCAGAATTGCGGGGGGTAATTCACCCCTCCACTTT. The chain is built from TRBV15 and TRBJ1-6; D perhaps matches TRBD1 (5 bases). Germline CDR1 and CDR2: LNHNV and YYDKDF (reference sequence). The germline V and J ends were trimmed by 2 bases and 6 bases, with 11 bases remaining between them. This CDR3 contains 15 residues.